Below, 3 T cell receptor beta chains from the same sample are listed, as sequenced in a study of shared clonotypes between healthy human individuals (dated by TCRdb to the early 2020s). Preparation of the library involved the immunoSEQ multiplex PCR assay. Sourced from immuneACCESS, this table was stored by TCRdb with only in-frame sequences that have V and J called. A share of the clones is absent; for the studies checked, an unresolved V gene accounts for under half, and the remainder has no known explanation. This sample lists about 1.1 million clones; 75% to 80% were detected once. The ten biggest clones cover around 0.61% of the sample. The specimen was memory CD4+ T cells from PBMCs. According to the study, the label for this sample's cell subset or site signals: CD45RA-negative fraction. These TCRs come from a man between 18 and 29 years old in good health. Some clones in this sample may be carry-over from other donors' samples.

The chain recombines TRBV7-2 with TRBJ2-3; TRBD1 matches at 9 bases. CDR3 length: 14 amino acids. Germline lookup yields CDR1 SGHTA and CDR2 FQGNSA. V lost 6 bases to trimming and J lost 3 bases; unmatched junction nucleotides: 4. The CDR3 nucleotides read TGTGCCAGCAGTCAGACAGGGGGTACAGATACGCAGTATTTT. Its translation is CASSQTGGTDTQYF.

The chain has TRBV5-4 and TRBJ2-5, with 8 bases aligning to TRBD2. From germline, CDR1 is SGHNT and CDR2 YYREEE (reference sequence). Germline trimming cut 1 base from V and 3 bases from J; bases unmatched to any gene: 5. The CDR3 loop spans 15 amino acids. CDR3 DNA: TGTGCCAGCAGCTTGCGGTCAGCGGGAGAAGAGACCCAGTACTTC. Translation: CASSLRSAGEETQYF.

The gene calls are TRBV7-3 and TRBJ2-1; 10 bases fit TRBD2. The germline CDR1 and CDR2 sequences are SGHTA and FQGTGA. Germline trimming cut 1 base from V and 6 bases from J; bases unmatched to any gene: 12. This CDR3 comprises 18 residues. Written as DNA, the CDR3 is TGTGCCAGCAGCTTAAAATCAACGGCTAGCGGGAGCTCCAATGAGCAGTTCTTC. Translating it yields CASSLKSTASGSSNEQFF.